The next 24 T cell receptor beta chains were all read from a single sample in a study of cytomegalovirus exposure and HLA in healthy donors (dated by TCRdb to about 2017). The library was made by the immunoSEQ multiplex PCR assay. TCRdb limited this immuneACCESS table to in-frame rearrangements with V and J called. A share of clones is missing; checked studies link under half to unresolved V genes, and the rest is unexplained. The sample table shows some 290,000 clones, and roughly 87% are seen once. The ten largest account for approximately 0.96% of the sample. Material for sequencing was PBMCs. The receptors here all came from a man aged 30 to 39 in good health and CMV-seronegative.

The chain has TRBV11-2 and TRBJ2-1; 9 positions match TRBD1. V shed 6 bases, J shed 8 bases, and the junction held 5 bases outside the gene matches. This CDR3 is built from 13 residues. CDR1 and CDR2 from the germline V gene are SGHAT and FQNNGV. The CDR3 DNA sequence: TGTGCCAGCAGTCGGGACAGGGCCTATGAGCAGTTCTTC. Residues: CASSRDRAYEQFF.

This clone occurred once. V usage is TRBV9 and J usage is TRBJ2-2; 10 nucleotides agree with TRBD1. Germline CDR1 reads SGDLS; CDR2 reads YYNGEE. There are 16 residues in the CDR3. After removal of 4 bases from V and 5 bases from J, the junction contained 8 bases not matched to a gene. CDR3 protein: CASSFSRTGGTGELFF. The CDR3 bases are TGTGCCAGCAGCTTCTCCCGGACAGGGGGGACCGGGGAGCTGTTTTTT.

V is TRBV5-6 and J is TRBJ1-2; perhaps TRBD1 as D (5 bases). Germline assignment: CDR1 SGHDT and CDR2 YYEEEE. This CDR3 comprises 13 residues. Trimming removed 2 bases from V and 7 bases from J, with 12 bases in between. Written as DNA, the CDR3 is TGTGCCAGCAGCTTTTGGGGCTTGCGTGGCTACACCTTC. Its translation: CASSFWGLRGYTF.

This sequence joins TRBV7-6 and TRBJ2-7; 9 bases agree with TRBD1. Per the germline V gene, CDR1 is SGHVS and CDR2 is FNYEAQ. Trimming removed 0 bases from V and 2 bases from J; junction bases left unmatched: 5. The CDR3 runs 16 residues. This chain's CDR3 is CASSLADRTGAYEQYF. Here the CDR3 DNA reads TGTGCCAGCAGCTTAGCCGATCGGACAGGGGCCTACGAGCAGTACTTC. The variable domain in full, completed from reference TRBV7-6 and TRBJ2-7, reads GAGVSQSPRYKVTKRGQDVALRCDPISGHVSLYWYRQALGQGPEFLTYFNYEAQQDKSGLPNDRFSAERPEGSISTLTIQRTEQRDSAMYRCASSLADRTGAYEQYFGPGTRLTVT.

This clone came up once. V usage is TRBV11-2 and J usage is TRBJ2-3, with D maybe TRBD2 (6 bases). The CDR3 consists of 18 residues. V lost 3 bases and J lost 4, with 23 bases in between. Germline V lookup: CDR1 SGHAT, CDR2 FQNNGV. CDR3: CASSFRRLGLSGADTQYF. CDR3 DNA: TGTGCCAGCAGCTTTCGACGGCTGGGACTTTCGGGGGCAGATACGCAGTATTTT.

The CDR3 here is CASSLLNFSEQYF. The CDR3 DNA follows: TGTGCCAGCAGCTTGCTGAACTTTTCCGAGCAGTACTTC. The chain has TRBV5-4 and TRBJ2-7; no firm D call. The CDR3 runs to 13 residues. V dropped 1 base and J dropped 6 bases, with 11 bases sitting between them. The germline V gene has CDR1 SGHNT and CDR2 YYREEE (reference sequence). Full variable domain (outside the CDR3, taken from reference TRBV5-4 and TRBJ2-7): ETGVTQSPTHLIKTRGQQVTLRCSSQSGHNTVSWYQQALGQGPQFIFQYYREEENGRGNFPPRFSGLQFPNYSSELNVNALELDDSALYLCASSLLNFSEQYFGPGTRLTVT.

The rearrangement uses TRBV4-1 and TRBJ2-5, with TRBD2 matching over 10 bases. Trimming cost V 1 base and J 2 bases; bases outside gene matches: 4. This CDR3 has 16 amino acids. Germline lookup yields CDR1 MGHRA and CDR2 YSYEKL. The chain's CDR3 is CASSQGPAGGQETQYF. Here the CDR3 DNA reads TGCGCCAGCAGCCAAGGGCCAGCGGGGGGGCAAGAGACCCAGTACTTC.

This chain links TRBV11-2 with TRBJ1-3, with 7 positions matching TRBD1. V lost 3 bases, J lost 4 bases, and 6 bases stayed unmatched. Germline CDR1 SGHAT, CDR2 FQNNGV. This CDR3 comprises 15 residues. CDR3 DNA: TGTGCCAGCAGCTTTTCAGGGGGGTCCGGAAACACCATATATTTT. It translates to CASSFSGGSGNTIYF.

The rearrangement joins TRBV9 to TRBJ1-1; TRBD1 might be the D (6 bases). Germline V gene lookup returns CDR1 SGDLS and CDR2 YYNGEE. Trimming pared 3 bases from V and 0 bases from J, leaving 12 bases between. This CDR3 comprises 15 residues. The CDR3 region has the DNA TGTGCCAGCAGCGCTTCGGACAGCCTGAACACTGAAGCTTTCTTT. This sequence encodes CASSASDSLNTEAFF.

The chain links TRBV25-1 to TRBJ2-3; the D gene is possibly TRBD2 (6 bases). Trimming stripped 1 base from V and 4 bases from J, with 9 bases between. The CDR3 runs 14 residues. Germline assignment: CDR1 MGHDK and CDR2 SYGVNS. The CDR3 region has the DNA TGTGCCAGCAGTGAATCCGCTAGCGCAGATACGCAGTATTTT. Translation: CASSESASADTQYF.

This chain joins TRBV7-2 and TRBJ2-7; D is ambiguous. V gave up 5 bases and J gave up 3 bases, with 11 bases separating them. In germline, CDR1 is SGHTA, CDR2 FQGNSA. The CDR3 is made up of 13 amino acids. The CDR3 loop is CASSPGEIYEQYF. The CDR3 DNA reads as TGTGCCAGCAGCCCTGGAGAGATCTACGAGCAGTACTTC.

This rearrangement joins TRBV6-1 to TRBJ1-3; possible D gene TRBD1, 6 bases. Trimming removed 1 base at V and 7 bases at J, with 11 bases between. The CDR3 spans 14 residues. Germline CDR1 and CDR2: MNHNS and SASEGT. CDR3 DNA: TGTGCCAGCAGTGAAGGCCCCAGGGGTAACACCATATATTTT. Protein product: CASSEGPRGNTIYF.

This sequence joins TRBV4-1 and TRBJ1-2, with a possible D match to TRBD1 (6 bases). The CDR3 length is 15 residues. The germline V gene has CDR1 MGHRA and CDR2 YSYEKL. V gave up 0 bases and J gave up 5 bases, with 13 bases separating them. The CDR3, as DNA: TGCGCCAGCAGCCAAGATTATGGGGGCGCGTATGGCTACACCTTC. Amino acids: CASSQDYGGAYGYTF.

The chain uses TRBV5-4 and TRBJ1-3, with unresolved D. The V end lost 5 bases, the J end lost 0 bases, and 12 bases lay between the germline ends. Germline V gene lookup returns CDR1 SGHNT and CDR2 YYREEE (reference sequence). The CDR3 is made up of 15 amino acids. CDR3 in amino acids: CASSEGLSSGNTIYF. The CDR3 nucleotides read TGTGCCAGCAGTGAGGGCCTTAGCTCTGGAAACACCATATATTTT.

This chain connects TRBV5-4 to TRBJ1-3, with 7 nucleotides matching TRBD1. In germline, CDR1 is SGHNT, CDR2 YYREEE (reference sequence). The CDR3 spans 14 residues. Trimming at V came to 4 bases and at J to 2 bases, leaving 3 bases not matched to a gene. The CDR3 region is CASSQGQPGNTIYF. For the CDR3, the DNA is TGTGCCAGCAGCCAGGGACAGCCTGGAAACACCATATATTTT.

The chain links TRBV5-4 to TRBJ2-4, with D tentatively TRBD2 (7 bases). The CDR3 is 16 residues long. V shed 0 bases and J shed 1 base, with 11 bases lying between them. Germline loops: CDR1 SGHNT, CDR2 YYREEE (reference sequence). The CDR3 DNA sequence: TGTGCCAGCAGCTTGGAGGGGGGGCACGCCAAAAACATTCAGTACTTC. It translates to CASSLEGGHAKNIQYF. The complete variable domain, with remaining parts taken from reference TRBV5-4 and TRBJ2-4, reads ETGVTQSPTHLIKTRGQQVTLRCSSQSGHNTVSWYQQALGQGPQFIFQYYREEENGRGNFPPRFSGLQFPNYSSELNVNALELDDSALYLCASSLEGGHAKNIQYFGAGTRLSVL.

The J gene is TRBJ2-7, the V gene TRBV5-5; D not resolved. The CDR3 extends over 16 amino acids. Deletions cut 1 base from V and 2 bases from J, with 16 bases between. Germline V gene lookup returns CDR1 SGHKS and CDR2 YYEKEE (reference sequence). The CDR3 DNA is TGTGCCAGCAGCTTGTTTCGGCCGGAGCCGACCTACGAGCAGTACTTC. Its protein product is CASSLFRPEPTYEQYF.

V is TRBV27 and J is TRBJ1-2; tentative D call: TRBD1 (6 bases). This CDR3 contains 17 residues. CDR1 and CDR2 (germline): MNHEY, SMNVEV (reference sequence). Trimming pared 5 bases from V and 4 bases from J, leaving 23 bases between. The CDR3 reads CASSGGAGDYRSYGYTF. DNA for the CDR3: TGTGCCAGCAGTGGGGGCGCAGGAGACTATCGTAGCTATGGCTACACCTTC.

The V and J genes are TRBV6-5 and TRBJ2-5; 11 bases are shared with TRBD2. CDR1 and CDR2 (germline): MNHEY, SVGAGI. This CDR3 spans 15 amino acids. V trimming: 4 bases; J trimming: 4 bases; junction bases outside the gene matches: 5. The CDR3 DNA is TGTGCCAGCAGTTCGTTAGCGGGGGGGACAGAGACCCAGTACTTC. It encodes CASSSLAGGTETQYF.

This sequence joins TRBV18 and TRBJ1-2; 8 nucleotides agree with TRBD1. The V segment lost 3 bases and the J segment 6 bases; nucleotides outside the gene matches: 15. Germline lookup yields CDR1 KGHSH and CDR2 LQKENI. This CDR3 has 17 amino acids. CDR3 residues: CASSPYGTRGQFHGYTF. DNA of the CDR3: TGTGCCAGCTCACCCTATGGGACCAGGGGGCAATTCCATGGCTACACCTTC.

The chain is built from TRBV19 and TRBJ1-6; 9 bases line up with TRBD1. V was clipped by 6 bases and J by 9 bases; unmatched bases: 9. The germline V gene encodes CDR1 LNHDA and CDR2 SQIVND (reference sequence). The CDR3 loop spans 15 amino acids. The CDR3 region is CASRSRDRESSPLHF. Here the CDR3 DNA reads TGTGCCAGTAGGAGCCGGGACAGGGAAAGTTCACCCCTCCACTTT. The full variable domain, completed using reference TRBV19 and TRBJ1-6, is DGGITQSPKYLFRKEGQNVTLSCEQNLNHDAMYWYRQDPGQGLRLIYYSQIVNDFQKGDIAEGYSVSREKKESFPLTVTSAQKNPTAFYLCASRSRDRESSPLHFGNGTRLTVT.

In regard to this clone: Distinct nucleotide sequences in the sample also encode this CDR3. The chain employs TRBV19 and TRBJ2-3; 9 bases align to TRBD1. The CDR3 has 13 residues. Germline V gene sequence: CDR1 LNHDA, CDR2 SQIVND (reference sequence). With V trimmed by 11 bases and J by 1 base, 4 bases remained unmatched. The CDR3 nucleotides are TGTGCCTCAAGGACAGGGGGCACAGATACGCAGTATTTT. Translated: CASRTGGTDTQYF.

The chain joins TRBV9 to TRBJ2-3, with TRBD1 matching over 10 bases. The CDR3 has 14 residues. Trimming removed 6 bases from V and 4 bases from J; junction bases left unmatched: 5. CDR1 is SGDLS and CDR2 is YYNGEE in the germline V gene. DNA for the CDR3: TGTGCCAGCACCCGGACAGGGGGTTCAGATACGCAGTATTTT. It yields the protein CASTRTGGSDTQYF.

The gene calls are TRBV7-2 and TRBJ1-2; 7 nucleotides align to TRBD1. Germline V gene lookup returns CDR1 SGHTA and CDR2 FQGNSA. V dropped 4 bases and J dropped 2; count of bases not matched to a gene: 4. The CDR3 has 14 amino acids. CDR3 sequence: CASSSGQENYGYTF. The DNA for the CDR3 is TGTGCCAGCAGCTCCGGACAGGAAAACTATGGCTACACCTTC.